This T cell receptor beta chain was profiled in a study of shared T cell receptors in the human thymus. The CDR3 contains 15 residues. Germline assignment: CDR1 MNHEY and CDR2 SVGAGI. V lost 2 bases and J lost 5; bases outside the gene matches: 8. Libraries were prepared by immunoSEQ multiplex PCR; TCRdb keeps only in-frame clonotypes and omits some of them. The table lists 700,000 or so clones, approximately 83% of them singletons. This same sample was also part of a study on human thymus T cells. Turning to that study: Thymic repertoires from unrelated individuals overlapped highly, related research reported.

This chain links TRBV6-5 with TRBJ1-1; 7 bases are shared with TRBD1. Sequencing was carried out using thymocytes. The clonotype was recovered from a girl less than two years old with a congenital heart defect. CDR3 sequence reads: CASSYQRQGVTEAFF. In DNA, the CDR3 is TGTGCCAGCAGTTACCAGCGACAGGGAGTGACTGAAGCTTTCTTT.